This TCR beta chain stems from a study of PD-L1 blockade in urothelial cancer. Overall study: It was at 3 weeks (second dose) and 6 weeks after treatment start that blood was analyzed.

Repertoires were generated with immunoSEQ multiplex PCR, while TCRdb's copy carries only in-frame clones and drops some. Of tens of thousands of clones listed, around nine tenths were seen once; the top ten hold about 15%. The CDR3 is made up of 16 amino acids. Germline V gives CDR1 MNHEY, CDR2 SMNVEV (reference sequence). V lost 6 bases to trimming and J lost 4 bases; unmatched junction nucleotides: 11. The time point here: pretreatment peripheral blood. V and J are TRBV27 and TRBJ2-7; 11 bases match TRBD2. This sequence originates from a woman aged 60 to 75 with urothelial cancer. This material consisted of PBMCs, taken around atezolizumab (anti-PD-L1) treatment. The DNA of the CDR3 is TGTGCCAGCAGACGCACCACGCTAGCGGGAGGTTACGAGCAGTACTTC. Translating it yields CASRRTTLAGGYEQYF.